This TCR beta chain derives from a study of shared clonotypes between healthy human individuals. On the study more broadly: For every donor, three CD4 naive, three CD4 memory, two CD8 naive and one CD8 memory plates were used.

As regards this clone: Its antigen is currently unknown.

V was pared by 4 bases and J by 3 bases, with 10 bases between. The germline CDR1 and CDR2 sequences are KGHSH and LQKENI. This CDR3 spans 13 amino acids. General study findings and limits: Clonotypes shared by all four donors outscored non-shared clonotypes in generation probability.

Clones were sequenced by immunoSEQ multiplex PCR, and TCRdb holds only the in-frame ones, with some missing. The profile shows about 300,000 clones, around two thirds of them singletons. What was sequenced was memory CD4+ T cells sorted from blood. Stated subset: CD45RA-negative fraction. The chain recombines TRBV18 with TRBJ2-7, with D perhaps TRBD2 (6 bases). The receptor's source is a man under 40 in good health. The CDR3 is CASSRDSSYEQYF. The CDR3 bases are TGTGCCAGCTCACGGGACTCAAGCTACGAGCAGTACTTC.